Described below is a single T cell receptor (beta chain) sequence and its context. Antigen: not known. The entry originates in a study of blood T cells in healthy people across ages. Individuals who donated were healthy Caucasians from Russia aged about 6 to 100. The CDR3 is made up of 13 amino acids. The ends were cut back, 3 bases at V and 3 bases at J, with 8 bases in the middle. The V gene's germline CDR1 is SGHTA and CDR2 FQGNSA. General study results and limits: The recorded TCR beta diversity per million T cells decreased in a roughly linear manner with age.

Primed by a sample-barcoded 5' primer and a J-beta primer mix, a second PCR proceeded for about 6 to 11 cycles. TCRdb fed the 5' RACE reads into MiXCR, producing one record per CDR3 protein. Of about 1.8 million distinct CDR3 sequences listed, 49% are singletons. The J gene is TRBJ1-1, the V gene TRBV7-2; D unresolved. Sequencing was performed on blood. The clonotype comes from a woman aged 40 to 50 in good health. The CDR3 sequence is CASSFGRYTEAFF. CDR3 DNA: TGTGCCAGCAGCTTTGGACGGTACACTGAAGCTTTCTTT.